The source of this TCR beta chain is a study of Ad26.COV2.S vaccination and SARS-CoV-2 variants (dated by TCRdb to about 2021). Looking at the study overall: Vaccine-arm donors were drawn from COV1001, a multicentre, randomized, double-blind, placebo-controlled phase I-IIa trial of Ad26.COV2.S in healthy adults. Ad26.COV2.S was administered intramuscularly at 5 x 10^10 or 1 x 10^11 viral particles, either as a single shot or as two shots given 56 days apart. TCRbeta repertoire sequencing served as the tool for gauging how specific and how broad the SARS-CoV-2-reactive T cell receptors were following Ad26.COV2.S vaccination. A total of some 30 samples were included in the TCR-sequenced set, comprising about 20 Ad26.COV2.S vaccine recipients, 5 placebo recipients and 8 SARS-CoV-2 convalescent individuals. Participants in the trial were split at random into five groups of five each, receiving low-dose or high-dose Ad26.COV2.S once or twice, or else placebo on both occasions. Investigators remained blinded to trial group allocation during experiments and outcome assessment. Results the study describes overall, beyond this receptor: Ad26.COV2.S recipients had higher spike-specific TCR breadth than placebo recipients (P = 0.0014). After vaccination, substantial breadth of spike-specific CD8+ and CD4+ T cell responses was reported. Comparable non-spike TCR breadth was observed between vaccine and placebo recipients, consistent with only spike being contained in the vaccine. The authors noted that the TCR breadth and depth analyses may have underestimated total T cell responses. The study lacked the statistical power to compare responses across vaccine doses or regimens.

With regard to this clone: Its antigen is not yet known. No base quality values were provided; no much bigger clone lies one nucleotide off.

CDR1 and CDR2, looked up from the germline V gene, are MDHEN and SYDVKM. Spanning cysteine to phenylalanine, the CDR3 consists of 14 amino acids. Only the CDR3 DNA stays, 42 bases, in frame from base 1. At the junction V is shortened by 1 base and J by 4 bases, with 7 bases in between. In light of the paper, this sample's treatment or condition label describes: roughly 20 received Ad26.COV2.S at low or high dose, single or two shots; roughly 5 received placebo; per-sample allocation not given. For vaccine and placebo recipients, repertoires were sequenced using samples collected on day 63 after the first injection. Cohort 1b enrolled 20 to 30 adults aged 18-55 years at a single site in Boston, USA, between 29 July and 7 August 2020. Ad26.COV2.S consisted of a replication-incompetent adenovirus type 26 vector by which a prefusion-stabilized SARS-CoV-2 spike protein from the original Wuhan strain was expressed.

The immunoSEQ Assay was used to sequence TCRbeta CDR3 regions. After extraction, genomic DNA underwent amplification by bias-controlled multiplex PCR, followed by high-throughput sequencing. The original pipeline was this. Collapsing and filtering of sequences were performed to quantify the absolute abundance of each unique TCRbeta CDR3 region. Usable DNA was measured by amplifying reference genes present in all nucleated cells, and TCRbeta template counts were normalized to that usable DNA to estimate T cell fraction. Repertoire TCRs were annotated as SARS-CoV-2-specific by exact matching of V gene, CDR3 amino acid sequence and J gene to a known reactive TCR set. The reference SARS-CoV-2 TCR set came from MIRA and was filtered for enrichment in COVID-19-positive ImmuneCODE repertoires, removing public or cross-reactive TCRs. Drawing on the MIRA antigens, annotated TCRs were analysed further at the level of specific ORF or position within ORF. Breadth was defined as the number of annotated unique rearrangements divided by the total number of unique productive rearrangements, and depth was defined as the summed frequency of the annotated unique rearrangements. Group comparisons of TCR breadth used two-sided Wilcoxon rank-sum tests. Sourced from immuneACCESS, this table was stored by TCRdb with only in-frame sequences that have V and J called. A share of the clones is absent; for the studies checked, an unresolved V gene accounts for under half, and the remainder has no known explanation. V and J calls plus clone size are reproduced from that table; the DNA served to infer D and trimming. In this sample the table shows 300,000 to 350,000 clones, approximately 90% of which occur a single time. The ten largest clones represent around 5.3% of the sample.

This chain is built from TRBV28 and TRBJ2-2; too little of a D gene remains to name it. The source is a person aged 18-65 years who received the Ad26.COV2.S COVID-19 vaccine or a placebo. The sequencing used peripheral blood, collected in a trial of Ad26.COV2.S vaccine versus placebo. The DNA reads TGTGCCAGCAGTTTATTGACACCCACCGGGGAGCTGTTTTTT. This gives the protein CASSLLTPTGELFF.